The 32 T cell receptor beta chains given below trace back to one sample, sequenced in a study of beta chain features in type 1 diabetes. The investigators reverse transcribed all of the isolated RNA, so they sequenced expressed TCRB transcripts. The repertoire was sequenced with immunoSEQ multiplex PCR; TCRdb's copy has only in-frame clones and lacks some. Of some 900,000 clones in the sample, roughly a sixth are singletons; the top ten hold 0.02% to 0.025%. Sample: naive CD4+ T cells from blood. The receptors derive from a woman aged 18-35 years in good health.

This clone was observed a few times. V usage is TRBV28 and J usage is TRBJ2-7; 12 bases line up with TRBD2. The CDR3 loop spans 16 amino acids. CDR1 is MDHEN and CDR2 is SYDVKM in the germline V gene. V was pared by 7 bases and J by 1 base, with 8 bases of the junction left unmatched. CDR3 sequence: CASKPTLAGGSYEQYF. The CDR3 DNA reads TGTGCCAGCAAGCCTACCCTAGCGGGAGGGTCCTACGAGCAGTACTTC.

This clone was seen a handful of times. This chain joins TRBV7-9 and TRBJ1-2; TRBD1 matches 7 bases. The CDR3 spans 14 residues. Germline values: CDR1 SEHNR, CDR2 FQNEAQ (reference sequence). The junction had 3 bases not matched to a gene; V was cut back by 1 base and J by 4 bases. CDR3 protein: CASSLGRQGYGYTF. The CDR3 region has the DNA TGTGCCAGCAGCTTAGGGAGACAGGGCTATGGCTACACCTTC. The full variable domain, its missing parts supplied by reference TRBV7-9 and TRBJ1-2, is DTGVSQNPRHKITKRGQNVTFRCDPISEHNRLYWYRQTLGQGPEFLTYFQNEAQLEKSRLLSDRFSAERPKGSFSTLEIQRTEQGDSAMYLCASSLGRQGYGYTFGSGTRLTVV.

There are a few counts of this clone. V gene TRBV6-5 combines with J gene TRBJ1-5, with 7 nucleotides matching TRBD1. From germline, CDR1 is MNHEY and CDR2 SVGAGI. This CDR3 is built from 13 residues. V lost 6 bases, J lost 6 bases, and 5 bases stayed unmatched. The chain's CDR3 is CASSLEGAQPQHF. The CDR3 DNA reads TGTGCCAGCAGCTTGGAGGGGGCTCAGCCCCAGCATTTT.

The chain carries TRBV6-6 and TRBJ2-5, with TRBD1 matching 11 bases. V trimming: 5 bases; J trimming: 3 bases; junction bases outside the gene matches: 5. CDR3 length: 15 amino acids. From germline, CDR1 is MNHNY and CDR2 SVGAGI (reference sequence). The CDR3 coding sequence is TGTGCCAGCAGTCCATGGGGACAGGGGGAAGAGACCCAGTACTTC. This encodes CASSPWGQGEETQYF.

A few counts support this clone. This chain connects TRBV11-2 to TRBJ2-3; the D gene is possibly TRBD2 (6 bases). The germline V gene encodes CDR1 SGHAT and CDR2 FQNNGV. With 3 bases removed from V and 3 bases from J, the gap between germline ends came to 19 bases. The CDR3 is 17 amino acids. This CDR3 is CASSFIGSQSGTDTQYF. The CDR3 coding sequence is TGTGCCAGCAGCTTCATCGGGAGCCAGAGTGGAACAGATACGCAGTATTTT.

The rearrangement uses TRBV28 and TRBJ1-2; TRBD1 aligns across 7 bases. Germline V gives CDR1 MDHEN, CDR2 SYDVKM. The CDR3 runs 14 residues. The ends lost 2 bases at V and 4 bases at J; junction bases unmatched: 4. The CDR3 protein is CASSLPGQAYGYTF. CDR3 bases: TGTGCCAGCAGTTTACCTGGACAGGCCTATGGCTACACCTTC.

The sample holds a few counts of this clone. Without the conserved terminal phenylalanine or tryptophan, this CDR3 likely stems from a read error. This chain uses TRBV25-1 with TRBJ1-3; tentative D call: TRBD1 (5 bases). Germline V CDR1 and CDR2: MGHDK, SYGVNS. This CDR3 is built from 13 residues. Trimming left V 7 bases short and J 2 bases short, with 9 bases between. The CDR3 region is CASKDTAGNTIYL. For the CDR3, the DNA is TGTGCCAGCAAGGACACCGCTGGAAACACCATATATCTT.

The chain has TRBV6-5 and TRBJ1-2; TRBD1 matches 7 bases. V was clipped by 6 bases and J by 3 bases; unmatched bases: 4. This CDR3 comprises 13 residues. The germline V gene has CDR1 MNHEY and CDR2 SVGAGI. As DNA, the CDR3 is TGTGCCAGCAGCCTGACAGGGTACTATGGCTACACCTTC. Translating gives CASSLTGYYGYTF.

Details on this clone: Different DNA sequences within this sample yield the same CDR3. The gene calls are TRBV11-2 and TRBJ2-1; D uncertain. V shed 3 bases and J shed 3 bases, with 3 bases lying between them. CDR1 SGHAT and CDR2 FQNNGV come from the germline V gene. CDR3 length: 12 residues. CDR3 DNA sequence: TGTGCCAGCAGCTTGGTCTACAATGAGCAGTTCTTC. This encodes CASSLVYNEQFF.

J is TRBJ1-3 and V is TRBV27; D is perhaps TRBD1 (6 bases). V was trimmed by 4 bases and J by 0 bases, leaving 7 bases between them. The V gene's germline CDR1 is MNHEY and CDR2 SMNVEV (reference sequence). CDR3 length: 14 amino acids. This chain's CDR3 is CASSSTGSGNTIYF. The DNA of the CDR3 is TGTGCCAGCAGTTCGACAGGCTCTGGAAACACCATATATTTT.

The sample holds a few counts of this clone. The rearrangement uses TRBV4-3 and TRBJ2-3; D is uncertain. Germline lookup yields CDR1 LGHNA and CDR2 YSLEER. This CDR3 region has 15 residues. V was cut by 2 bases and J by 4 bases, with 13 bases left in between. The CDR3 loop is CASSQTHRASDTQYF. For the CDR3, the DNA is TGCGCCAGCAGCCAAACGCACCGGGCTTCAGATACGCAGTATTTT.

This clone was picked up a small number of times. This chain connects TRBV7-2 to TRBJ2-6; possibly TRBD1 for D (6 bases). The CDR3 covers 17 residues. CDR1 SGHTA and CDR2 FQGNSA come from the germline V gene. V lost 1 base and J 1 base, leaving 11 bases between the germline ends. The CDR3 sequence is CASSLETTGSGANVLTF. The CDR3 DNA follows: TGTGCCAGCAGCTTAGAAACTACAGGGTCTGGGGCCAACGTCCTGACTTTC.

The chain uses TRBV19 and TRBJ1-5, with D unclear. V lost 9 bases and J 7 bases, leaving 13 bases between the germline ends. Germline CDR1 is LNHDA and CDR2 is SQIVND (reference sequence). The CDR3 sequence is 12 residues long. CDR3 region: CARVLGYQPQHF. CDR3 DNA: TGTGCCAGGGTCCTAGGATACCAGCCCCAGCATTTT.

The rearrangement uses TRBV29-1 and TRBJ2-5; D gene unclear. CDR1 is SQVTM and CDR2 is ANQGSEA in the germline V gene. The CDR3 is 11 residues long. Trimming removed 4 bases from V and 5 bases from J, with 8 bases in between. CDR3 region: CSVGTVETQYF. The CDR3 bases are TGCAGCGTTGGGACGGTTGAGACCCAGTACTTC. Full variable domain (outside the CDR3, taken from reference TRBV29-1 and TRBJ2-5): SAVISQKPSRDICQRGTSLTIQCQVDSQVTMMFWYRQQPGQSLTLIATANQGSEATYESGFVIDKFPISRPNLTFSTLTVSNMSPEDSSIYLCSVGTVETQYFGPGTRLLVL.

The J gene is TRBJ2-7, the V gene TRBV7-2, with 10 bases aligning to TRBD1. This CDR3 comprises 16 residues. V was pared by 5 bases and J by 4 bases, with 11 bases of the junction left unmatched. Germline values: CDR1 SGHTA, CDR2 FQGNSA. In DNA form, the CDR3 reads TGTGCCAGCAGCCGTAGAGGGACAGGGGCATCGTACGAGCAGTACTTC. Protein product: CASSRRGTGASYEQYF.

This chain joins TRBV7-2 and TRBJ2-2; TRBD2 is a possible D gene (6 bases). V lost 5 bases, J lost 0 bases, and 10 bases lay in between. The germline CDR1 and CDR2 sequences are SGHTA and FQGNSA. This CDR3 has 15 amino acids. Written as DNA, the CDR3 is TGTGCCAGCAGCCGAGCGGGCCCGAACACCGGGGAGCTGTTTTTT. Translation: CASSRAGPNTGELFF.

On this clone: Within the sample, other DNA sequences also encode this same CDR3. This chain joins TRBV28 and TRBJ2-7; D gene uncertain. V gave up 5 bases and J gave up 4 bases, with 9 bases separating them. Germline V gene sequence: CDR1 MDHEN, CDR2 SYDVKM. This CDR3 has 12 amino acids. The CDR3 DNA reads as TGTGCCAGCAGTCAGAAAGGTTACGAGCAGTACTTC. Its protein product is CASSQKGYEQYF.

V usage is TRBV5-6 and J usage is TRBJ2-1; either TRBD1 or TRBD2 may fit D (6 bases each). The ends were cut back, 4 bases at V and 3 bases at J, with 14 bases in the middle. The CDR3 covers 15 residues. Per the germline V gene, CDR1 is SGHDT and CDR2 is YYEEEE. The DNA of the CDR3 is TGTGCCAGCAGCGGAGGGACACCCTACTACAATGAGCAGTTCTTC. Residues: CASSGGTPYYNEQFF.

This chain joins TRBV10-3 and TRBJ1-1; TRBD1 might be the D (6 bases). CDR1 and CDR2 from the germline V gene are ENHRY and SYGVKD. There are 11 residues in the CDR3. Trimming removed 6 bases at V and 7 bases at J, with 9 bases between. The CDR3 sequence: CAIRGQHEAFF. CDR3 bases: TGTGCCATCAGAGGACAGCATGAAGCTTTCTTT.

This clone was recorded a few times. The chain employs TRBV7-3 and TRBJ2-7; D call uncertain. Germline V gene sequence: CDR1 SGHTA, CDR2 FQGTGA. The CDR3 runs 14 residues. Trimming took 0 bases from V and 1 from J, leaving 7 bases between them. The CDR3 sequence is CASSLTGSSYEQYF. CDR3 nucleotides: TGTGCCAGCAGCTTAACCGGGTCATCCTACGAGCAGTACTTC.

This clone was found a few times. The chain employs TRBV9 and TRBJ1-1; no definite D call. Germline V gives CDR1 SGDLS, CDR2 YYNGEE. The length of the CDR3 is 15 residues. Trimming took 4 bases from V and 3 from J, leaving 16 bases between them. CDR3 sequence reads: CASSLGSSWDTEAFF. The CDR3 coding sequence is TGTGCCAGCAGCCTCGGATCATCGTGGGACACTGAAGCTTTCTTT. Filled out from reference TRBV9 and TRBJ1-1, the complete variable domain reads DSGVTQTPKHLITATGQRVTLRCSPRSGDLSVYWYQQSLDQGLQFLIQYYNGEERAKGNILERFSAQQFPDLHSELNLSSLELGDSALYFCASSLGSSWDTEAFFGQGTRLTVV.

This clone was detected a few times. The genes are TRBV19 and TRBJ2-2; 10 positions agree with TRBD1. CDR3 length: 17 residues. The junction had 10 bases not matched to a gene; V was cut back by 7 bases and J by 2 bases. The germline V gene encodes CDR1 LNHDA and CDR2 SQIVND (reference sequence). CDR3 DNA sequence: TGTGCCAGTACCATTCGCGGACAGGGGGTTAACACCGGGGAGCTGTTTTTT. Its translation is CASTIRGQGVNTGELFF.

This clone turned up a few times. V gene TRBV7-8 combines with J gene TRBJ2-4, with D perhaps being TRBD1 or TRBD2 (5 bases each). The germline V gene has CDR1 SGHVS and CDR2 FQNEAQ. The CDR3 totals 12 residues. Deletions cut 7 bases from V and 9 bases from J, with 13 bases between. The CDR3 DNA sequence: TGTGCCAGCAACCGGGACCAGGGCATTCAGTACTTC. Translated: CASNRDQGIQYF.

The CDR3 protein is CAISGGGYGEQYF. The CDR3 coding sequence is TGTGCCATCAGTGGGGGGGGCTACGGCGAGCAGTACTTC. This chain uses TRBV10-3 with TRBJ2-7; a weak D match, TRBD2 (7 bases). This CDR3 has 13 residues. The V gene lost 4 bases and the J gene lost 6 bases, with 13 bases spanning the gap. Germline V gives CDR1 ENHRY, CDR2 SYGVKD.

A few counts support this clone. This chain joins TRBV12-5 and TRBJ2-1; D ambiguous. With 2 bases removed from V and 3 bases from J, the gap between germline ends came to 11 bases. The germline CDR1 and CDR2 sequences are LGHNT and FRNRAP. CDR3 length: 15 residues. The CDR3 DNA is TGTGCTAGTGGTTTGCCAAGGACCCACTACAATGAGCAGTTCTTC. Encoded protein: CASGLPRTHYNEQFF.

The rearrangement uses TRBV4-3 and TRBJ2-4; 9 bases line up with TRBD1. V dropped 3 bases and J dropped 7; count of bases not matched to a gene: 10. CDR1 is LGHNA, CDR2 YSLEER, per germline. The CDR3 loop spans 16 amino acids. CDR3 protein: CASSHKHRGPSNIQYF. CDR3 sequence (DNA): TGCGCCAGCAGCCACAAACACAGGGGGCCGTCGAACATTCAGTACTTC.

This chain uses TRBV6-6 with TRBJ2-7; D remains unclear. Germline assignment: CDR1 MNHNY and CDR2 SVGAGI (reference sequence). CDR3 size: 13 residues. V was shortened by 4 bases and J by 2 bases, with 9 bases between the two germline ends. The CDR3 bases are TGTGCCAGCAGTTTATCCGGACCCTACGAGCAGTACTTC. Protein: CASSLSGPYEQYF.

Only a few counts were recorded for this clone. The rearrangement links TRBV11-2 to TRBJ1-5, with D unresolved. This CDR3 contains 13 residues. Between the trimmed V and J ends, which lost 5 bases and 5 bases, there was a span of 10 bases. In germline, CDR1 is SGHAT, CDR2 FQNNGV. The CDR3 nucleotides are TGTGCCAGCAGCCCGGACGGTTATCAGCCCCAGCATTTT. Amino acids: CASSPDGYQPQHF.

This clone was seen a few times. The V call is TRBV2, the J call TRBJ2-2, with 13 bases identical to TRBD2. The trim removed 4 bases at V and 8 bases at J, leaving 4 bases unmatched. The CDR3 has 15 residues. The germline CDR1 and CDR2 sequences are SNHLY and FYNNEI. DNA for the CDR3: TGTGCCAGCAGTGCACTAGCGGGAGGGCCAGGGGAGCTGTTTTTT. Translation gives CASSALAGGPGELFF.

This chain uses TRBV4-3 with TRBJ1-3, with D unresolved. Germline V gene data show CDR1 as LGHNA and CDR2 as YSLEER. V was cut by 1 base and J by 0 bases, with 10 bases left in between. This CDR3 has 16 amino acids. CDR3 sequence (DNA): TGCGCCAGCAGCCAAGTGGCCCAACTCTCTGGAAACACCATATATTTT. Its translation is CASSQVAQLSGNTIYF.

The chain links TRBV2 to TRBJ1-6; D not certain. Germline V gives CDR1 SNHLY, CDR2 FYNNEI. V was clipped by 6 bases and J by 7 bases, with 13 bases between them. CDR3 length: 14 residues. CDR3 DNA: TGTGCCAGCAGGGAGAGAACCGAAAATTCACCCCTCCACTTT. It specifies CASRERTENSPLHF.

This chain links TRBV4-3 with TRBJ1-2; D not resolved. The CDR3 sequence is 17 residues long. V was pared by 1 base and J by 4 bases, with 19 bases between. CDR1 and CDR2 (germline): LGHNA, YSLEER. For the CDR3, the DNA is TGCGCCAGCAGCCAAGGGCCCGTGAATGGTGTAGGCTATGGCTACACCTTC. As protein: CASSQGPVNGVGYGYTF.